The entry below describes one TCR beta chain. Its antigen is unknown. This specimen comes from a study of monozygotic twins with inflammatory bowel disease. General study points: In these data, no single strong IBD-associated signal or clonotype received support.

There are 14 residues in the CDR3. In germline, CDR1 is MDHEN, CDR2 SYDVKM. From its re-call of the 5' RACE reads, TCRdb lists each CDR3 protein once, without DNA. Here the sample table reports fewer than 110,000 distinct CDR3 sequences. This TCR was recovered from a human donor with ulcerative colitis or Crohn's disease, or a healthy co-twin of an affected twin (not recorded which). The sample comprised blood. The gene calls are TRBV28 and TRBJ1-5. This chain's CDR3 is CASSLRQPNQPQHF.